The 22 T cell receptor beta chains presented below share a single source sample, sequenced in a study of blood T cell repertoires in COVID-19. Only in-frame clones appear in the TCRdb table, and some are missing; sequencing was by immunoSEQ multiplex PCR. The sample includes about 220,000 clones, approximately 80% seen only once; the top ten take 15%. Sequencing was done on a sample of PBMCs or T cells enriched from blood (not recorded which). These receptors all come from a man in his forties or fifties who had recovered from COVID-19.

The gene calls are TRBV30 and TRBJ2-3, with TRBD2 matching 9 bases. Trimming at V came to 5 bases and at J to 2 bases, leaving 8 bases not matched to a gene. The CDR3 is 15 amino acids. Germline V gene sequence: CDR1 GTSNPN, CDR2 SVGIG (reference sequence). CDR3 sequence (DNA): TGTGCCTGGTTACCCGGGACTAGCATCACAGATACGCAGTATTTT. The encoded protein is CAWLPGTSITDTQYF.

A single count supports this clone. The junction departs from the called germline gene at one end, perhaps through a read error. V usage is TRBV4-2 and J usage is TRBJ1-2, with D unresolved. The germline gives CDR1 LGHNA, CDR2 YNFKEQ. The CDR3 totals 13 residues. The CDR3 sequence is CASSQDYPPLLVF. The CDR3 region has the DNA TGTGCCAGCAGCCAAGATTATCCACCTCTACTAGTCTTC.

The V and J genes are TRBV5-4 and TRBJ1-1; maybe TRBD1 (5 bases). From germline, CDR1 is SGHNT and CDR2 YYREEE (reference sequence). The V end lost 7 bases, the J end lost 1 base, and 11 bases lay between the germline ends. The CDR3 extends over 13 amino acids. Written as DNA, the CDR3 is TGTGCCAGCGGGGGGAGGGGGAACACTGAAGCTTTCTTT. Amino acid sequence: CASGGRGNTEAFF.

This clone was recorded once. The CDR3 region has the DNA TGTGCCAGCAGTTACGTAGAGTACGAGCAGTACTTC. Amino acids: CASSYVEYEQYF. The gene calls are TRBV6-6 and TRBJ2-7; D not certain. The V and J ends lost 2 bases and 4 bases respectively, with 6 bases between them. CDR3 size: 12 residues. CDR1 and CDR2 (germline): MNHNY, SVGAGI (reference sequence).

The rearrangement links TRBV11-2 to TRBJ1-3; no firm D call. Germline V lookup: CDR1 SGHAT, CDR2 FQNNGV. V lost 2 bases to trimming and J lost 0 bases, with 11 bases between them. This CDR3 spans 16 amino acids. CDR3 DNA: TGTGCCAGCAGCTTAAACCCAGACTTCTCTGGAAACACCATATATTTT. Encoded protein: CASSLNPDFSGNTIYF.

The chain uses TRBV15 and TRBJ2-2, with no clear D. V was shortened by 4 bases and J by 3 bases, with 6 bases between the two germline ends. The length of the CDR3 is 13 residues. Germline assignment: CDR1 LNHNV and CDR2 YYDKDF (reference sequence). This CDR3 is CATSTSYTGELFF. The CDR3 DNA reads TGTGCCACCAGCACCTCCTACACCGGGGAGCTGTTTTTT.

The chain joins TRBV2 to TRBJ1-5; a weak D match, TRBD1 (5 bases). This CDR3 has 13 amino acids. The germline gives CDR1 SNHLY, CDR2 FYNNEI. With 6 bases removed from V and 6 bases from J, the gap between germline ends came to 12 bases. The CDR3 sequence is CASRIDGAQPQHF. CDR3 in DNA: TGTGCCAGCAGGATAGATGGGGCTCAGCCCCAGCATTTT. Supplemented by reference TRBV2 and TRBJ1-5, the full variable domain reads EPEVTQTPSHQVTQMGQEVILRCVPISNHLYFYWYRQILGQKVEFLVSFYNNEISEKSEIFDDQFSVERPDGSNFTLKIRSTKLEDSAMYFCASRIDGAQPQHFGDGTRLSIL.

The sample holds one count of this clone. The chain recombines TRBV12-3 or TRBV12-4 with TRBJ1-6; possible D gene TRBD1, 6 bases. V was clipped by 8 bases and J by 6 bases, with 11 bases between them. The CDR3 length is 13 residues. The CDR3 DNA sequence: TGTGCCAGCTCCTCAGGGGCTAATTCACCCCTCCACTTT. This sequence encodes CASSSGANSPLHF.

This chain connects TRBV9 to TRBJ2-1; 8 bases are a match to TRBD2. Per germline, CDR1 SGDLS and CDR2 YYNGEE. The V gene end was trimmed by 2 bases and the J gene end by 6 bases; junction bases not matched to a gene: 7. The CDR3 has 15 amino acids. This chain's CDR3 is CASSVQSGGPNEQFF. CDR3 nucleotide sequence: TGTGCCAGCAGCGTTCAGTCGGGGGGGCCCAATGAGCAGTTCTTC.

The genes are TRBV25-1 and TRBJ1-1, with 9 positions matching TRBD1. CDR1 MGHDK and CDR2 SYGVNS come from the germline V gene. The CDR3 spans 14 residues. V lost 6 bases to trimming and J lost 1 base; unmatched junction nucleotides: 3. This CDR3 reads CASRPGQGNTEAFF. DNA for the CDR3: TGTGCCAGCAGACCGGGACAGGGGAACACTGAAGCTTTCTTT.

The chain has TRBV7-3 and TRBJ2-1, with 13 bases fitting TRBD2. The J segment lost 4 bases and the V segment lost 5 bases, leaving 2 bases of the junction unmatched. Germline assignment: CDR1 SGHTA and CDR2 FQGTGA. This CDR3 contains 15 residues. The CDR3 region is CASSPTSGGYNEQFF. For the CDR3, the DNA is TGTGCCAGCAGCCCGACTAGCGGGGGGTACAATGAGCAGTTCTTC.

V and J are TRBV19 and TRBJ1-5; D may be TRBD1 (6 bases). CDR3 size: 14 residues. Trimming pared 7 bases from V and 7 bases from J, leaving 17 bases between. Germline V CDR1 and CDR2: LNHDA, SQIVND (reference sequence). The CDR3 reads CASTKGGLRQPQHF. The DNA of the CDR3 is TGTGCCAGTACAAAGGGGGGACTACGACAGCCCCAGCATTTT.

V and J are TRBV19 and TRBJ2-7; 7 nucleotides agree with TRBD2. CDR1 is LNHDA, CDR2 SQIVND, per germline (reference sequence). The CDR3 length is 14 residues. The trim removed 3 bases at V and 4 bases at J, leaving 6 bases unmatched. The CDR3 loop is CASSIRASGYEQYF. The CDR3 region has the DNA TGTGCCAGTAGTATCAGGGCTAGCGGATACGAGCAGTACTTC.

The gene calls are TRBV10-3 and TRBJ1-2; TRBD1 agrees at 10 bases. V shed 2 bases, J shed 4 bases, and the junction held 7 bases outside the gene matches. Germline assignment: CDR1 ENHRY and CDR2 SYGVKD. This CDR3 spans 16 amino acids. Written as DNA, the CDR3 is TGTGCCATCAGTGAGCGGGGACAGGGGTTGGCCTATGGCTACACCTTC. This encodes CAISERGQGLAYGYTF.

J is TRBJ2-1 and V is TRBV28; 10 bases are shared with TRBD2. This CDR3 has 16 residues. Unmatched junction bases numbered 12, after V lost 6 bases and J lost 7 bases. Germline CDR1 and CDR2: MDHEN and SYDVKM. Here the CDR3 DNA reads TGTGCCAGCAGGGGCCCCCGGGGACTAGCGCCTAATGAGCAGTTCTTC. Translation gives CASRGPRGLAPNEQFF.

The CDR3 sequence is CASSSRQAAPEAFF. The CDR3 DNA is TGTGCCAGCAGCTCCAGACAGGCTGCCCCTGAAGCTTTCTTT. The chain uses TRBV5-8 and TRBJ1-1; D is perhaps TRBD1 (6 bases). Trimming stripped 3 bases from V and 6 bases from J, with 15 bases between. There are 14 residues in the CDR3. In germline, CDR1 is SGHTS, CDR2 YDEGEE.

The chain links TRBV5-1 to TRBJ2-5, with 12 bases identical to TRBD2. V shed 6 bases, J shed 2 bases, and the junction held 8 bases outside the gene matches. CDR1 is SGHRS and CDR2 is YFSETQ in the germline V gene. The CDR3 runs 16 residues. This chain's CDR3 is CASTKRTSGVQETQYF. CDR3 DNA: TGCGCCAGCACCAAACGGACTAGCGGGGTTCAAGAGACCCAGTACTTC. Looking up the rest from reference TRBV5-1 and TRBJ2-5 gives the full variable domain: KAGVTQTPRYLIKTRGQQVTLSCSPISGHRSVSWYQQTPGQGLQFLFEYFSETQRNKGNFPGRFSGRQFSNSRSEMNVSTLELGDSALYLCASTKRTSGVQETQYFGPGTRLLVL.

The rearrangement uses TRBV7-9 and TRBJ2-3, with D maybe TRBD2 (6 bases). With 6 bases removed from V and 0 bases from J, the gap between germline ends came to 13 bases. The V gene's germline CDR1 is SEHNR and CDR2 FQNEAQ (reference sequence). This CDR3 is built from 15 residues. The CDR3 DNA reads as TGTGCCAGCAGTCGCGGGGCACCGAGCACAGATACGCAGTATTTT. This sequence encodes CASSRGAPSTDTQYF. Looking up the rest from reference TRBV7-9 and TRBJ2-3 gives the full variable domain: DTGVSQNPRHKITKRGQNVTFRCDPISEHNRLYWYRQTLGQGPEFLTYFQNEAQLEKSRLLSDRFSAERPKGSFSTLEIQRTEQGDSAMYLCASSRGAPSTDTQYFGPGTRLTVL.

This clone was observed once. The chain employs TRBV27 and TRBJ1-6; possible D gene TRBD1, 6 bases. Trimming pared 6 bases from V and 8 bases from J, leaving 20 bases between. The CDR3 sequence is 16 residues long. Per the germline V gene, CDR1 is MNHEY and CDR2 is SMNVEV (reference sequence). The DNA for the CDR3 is TGTGCCAGCAGACGTGGGTGGGGGCGAGGCGATTCACCCCTCCACTTT. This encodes CASRRGWGRGDSPLHF.

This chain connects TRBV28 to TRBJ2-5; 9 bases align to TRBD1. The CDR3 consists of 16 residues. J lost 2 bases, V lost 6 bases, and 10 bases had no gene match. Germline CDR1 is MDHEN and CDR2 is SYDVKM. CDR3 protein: CASRRGQGVWQETQYF. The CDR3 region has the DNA TGTGCCAGCAGACGGGGACAGGGTGTTTGGCAAGAGACCCAGTACTTC.

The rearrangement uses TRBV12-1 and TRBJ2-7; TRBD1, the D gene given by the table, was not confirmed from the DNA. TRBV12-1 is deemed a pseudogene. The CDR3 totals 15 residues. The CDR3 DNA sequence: TGTGCCAGCACCTCTCCGGGACAGGGGATCTACGAGCAGTACTTC. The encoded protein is CASTSPGQGIYEQYF.

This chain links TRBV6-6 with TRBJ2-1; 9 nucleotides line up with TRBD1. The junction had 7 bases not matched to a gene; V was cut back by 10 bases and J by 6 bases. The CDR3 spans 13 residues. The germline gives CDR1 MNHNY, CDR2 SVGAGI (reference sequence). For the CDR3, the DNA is TGTGCCACAGGACAGGGGATTGTCAATGAGCAGTTCTTC. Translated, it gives CATGQGIVNEQFF.